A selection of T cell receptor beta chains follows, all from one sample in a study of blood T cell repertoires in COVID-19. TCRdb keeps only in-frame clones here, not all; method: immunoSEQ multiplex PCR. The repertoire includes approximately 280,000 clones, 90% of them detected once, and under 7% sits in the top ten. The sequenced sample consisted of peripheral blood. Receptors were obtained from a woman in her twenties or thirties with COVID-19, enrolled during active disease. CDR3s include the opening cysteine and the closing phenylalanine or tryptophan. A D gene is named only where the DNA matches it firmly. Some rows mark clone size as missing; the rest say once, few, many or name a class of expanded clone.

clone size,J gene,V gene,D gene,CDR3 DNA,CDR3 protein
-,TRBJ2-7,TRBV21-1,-,TGTGCCAGCAGAGACAGGGTCTGCGAGCAGTACTTC,CASRDRVCEQYF
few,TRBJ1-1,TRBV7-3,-,TGTGCCAGCAGCTCAGACCTGATGAGGACAGCTATGAACACTGAAGCTTTCTTT,CASSSDLMRTAMNTEAFF
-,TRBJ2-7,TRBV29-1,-,TGCAGCGCTGAGCGTGCCTACGAGCAGTACTTC,CSAERAYEQYF
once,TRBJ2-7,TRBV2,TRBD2,TGTGCCAGCAGTGAAATAGGACTAGCGGGAGAAACCGAGCAGTACTTC,CASSEIGLAGETEQYF
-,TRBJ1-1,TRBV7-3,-,TGTGCCAGCGCCCGGGAGTCGAACACTGAAGCTTTCTTT,CASARESNTEAFF
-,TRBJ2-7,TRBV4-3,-,TGCGCCAGCAGCCAAGACGATCAGGCTCCGGGGGAGCAGTACTTC,CASSQDDQAPGEQYF
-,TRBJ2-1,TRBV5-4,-,TGTGCCAGCAGCCCGGGACTGCTGAGCTCCTACAATGAGCAGTTCTTC,CASSPGLLSSYNEQFF
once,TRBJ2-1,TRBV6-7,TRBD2,TGTGCCAGCAGTTACCCCTACCGACTAGCGGGAGGGTCCACTCACAATGAGCAGTTCTTC,CASSYPYRLAGGSTHNEQFF
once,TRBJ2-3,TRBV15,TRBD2,TGTGCCACCAGCTCAGGGACTAGCGGGAGAGCTACAGATACGCAGTATTTT,CATSSGTSGRATDTQYF
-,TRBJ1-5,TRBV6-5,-,TGTGCCAGCAGCCCACGGATAGCCCGTAATCAGCCCCAGCATTTT,CASSPRIARNQPQHF
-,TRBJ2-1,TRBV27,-,TGTGCCAGCAGTTCCCCCCCGGTTAATGAGCAGTTCTTC,CASSSPPVNEQFF
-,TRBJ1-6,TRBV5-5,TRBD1,TGTGCCAGCAGCCCCGGACAGGGAACTAACTCACCCCTCCACTTT,CASSPGQGTNSPLHF
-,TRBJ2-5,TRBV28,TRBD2,TGTGCCAGCAGGGATCCGGGACTAGCGGGAGTAGAGACCCAGTACTTC,CASRDPGLAGVETQYF
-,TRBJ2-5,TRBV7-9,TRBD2,TGTGCCAGCAGCTTAGTGGCTAGCGGGAGGGCCGTAGAGACCCAGTACTTC,CASSLVASGRAVETQYF
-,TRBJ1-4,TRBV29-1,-,TGCAGCGTTTTATCGGGGGGCGGGGCGGAAAAACTGTTTTTT,CSVLSGGGAEKLFF
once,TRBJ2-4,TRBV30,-,TGTGCCTGTACAGGGGGGGTCATTCAGTACTTC,CACTGGVIQYF
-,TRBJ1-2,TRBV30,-,TGTGCCTGGAGTCCTTCAGGAAACTATGGCTACACCTTC,CAWSPSGNYGYTF
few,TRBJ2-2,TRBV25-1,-,TGTGCCAGCAGTGAAGAGAGGTCTTCGAGCACCGGGGAGCTGTTTTTT,CASSEERSSSTGELFF
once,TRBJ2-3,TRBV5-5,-,TGTGCCAGCAGCTTTTCTAGCGCTAGCACAGATACGCAGTATTTT,CASSFSSASTDTQYF
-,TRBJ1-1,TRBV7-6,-,TGTGCCAGCAGCTTTGGGGGCCACCCGAACACTGAAGCTTTCTTT,CASSFGGHPNTEAFF
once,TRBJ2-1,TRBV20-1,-,TGCAGTGCTAGTCCTGACACATATGAGCAGTTCTTC,CSASPDTYEQFF
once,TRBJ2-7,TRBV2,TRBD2,TGTGCCAGCAGTGAAGCTAGCGGGGGGCCCTACGAGCAGTACTTC,CASSEASGGPYEQYF
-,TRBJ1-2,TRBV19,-,TGTGCCAGTAGACGGGGGGTTGGCTACACCTTC,CASRRGVGYTF
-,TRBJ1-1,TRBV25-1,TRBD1,TGTGCCAGCAAAAAAGGGGGCTGGTTCCCTGAAGCTTTCTTT,CASKKGGWFPEAFF